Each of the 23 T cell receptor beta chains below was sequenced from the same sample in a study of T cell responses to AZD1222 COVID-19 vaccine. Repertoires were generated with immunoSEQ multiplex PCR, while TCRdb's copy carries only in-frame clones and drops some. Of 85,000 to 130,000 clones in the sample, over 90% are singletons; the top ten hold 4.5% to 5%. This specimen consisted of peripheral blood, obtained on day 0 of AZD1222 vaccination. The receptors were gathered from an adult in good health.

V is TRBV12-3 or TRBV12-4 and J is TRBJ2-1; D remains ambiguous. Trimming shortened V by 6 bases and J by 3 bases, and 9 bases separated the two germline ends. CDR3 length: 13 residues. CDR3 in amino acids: CASRRGIYNEQFF. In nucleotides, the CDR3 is TGTGCCAGCAGGAGAGGAATCTACAATGAGCAGTTCTTC.

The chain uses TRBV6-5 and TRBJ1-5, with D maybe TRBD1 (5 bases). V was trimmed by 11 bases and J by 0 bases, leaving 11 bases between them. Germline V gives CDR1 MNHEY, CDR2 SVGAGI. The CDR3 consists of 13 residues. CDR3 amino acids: CAHGQYSNQPQHF. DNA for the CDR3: TGTGCCCATGGACAATATAGCAATCAGCCCCAGCATTTT.

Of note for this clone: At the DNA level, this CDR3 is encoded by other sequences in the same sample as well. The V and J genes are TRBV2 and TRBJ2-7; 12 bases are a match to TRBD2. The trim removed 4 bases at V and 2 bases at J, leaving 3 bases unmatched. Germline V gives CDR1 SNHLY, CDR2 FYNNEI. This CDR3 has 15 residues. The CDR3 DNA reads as TGTGCCAGCAGTGTACTAGCGGGGGGCGCCTACGAGCAGTACTTC. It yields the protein CASSVLAGGAYEQYF.

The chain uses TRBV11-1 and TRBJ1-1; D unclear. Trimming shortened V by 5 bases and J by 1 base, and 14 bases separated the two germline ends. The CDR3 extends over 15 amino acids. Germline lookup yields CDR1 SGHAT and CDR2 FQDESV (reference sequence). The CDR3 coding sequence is TGTGCCAGCAGCCCGCCGCTACGGACGAACACTGAAGCTTTCTTT. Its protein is CASSPPLRTNTEAFF.

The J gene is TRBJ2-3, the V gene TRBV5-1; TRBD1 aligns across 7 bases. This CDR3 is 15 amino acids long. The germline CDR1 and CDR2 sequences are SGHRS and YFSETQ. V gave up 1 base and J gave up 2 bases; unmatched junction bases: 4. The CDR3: CASSLRTGNTDTQYF. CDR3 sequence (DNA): TGCGCCAGCAGCTTGAGGACAGGAAACACAGATACGCAGTATTTT.

Written as DNA, the CDR3 is TGTGCCAGCAGTGGGGGGGCCTCGAGCACCGGGGAGCTGTTTTTT. Translated, it gives CASSGGASSTGELFF. This chain links TRBV2 with TRBJ2-2; D may match TRBD1 or TRBD2 (6 bases each). This CDR3 spans 15 amino acids. Deletions cut 4 bases from V and 4 bases from J, with 13 bases between. Germline CDR1 and CDR2: SNHLY and FYNNEI.

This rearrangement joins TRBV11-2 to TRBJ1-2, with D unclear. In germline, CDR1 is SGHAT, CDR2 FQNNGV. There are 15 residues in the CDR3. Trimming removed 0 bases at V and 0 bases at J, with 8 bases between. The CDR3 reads CASSLDRISNYGYTF. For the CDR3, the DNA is TGTGCCAGCAGCTTAGATCGGATCTCTAACTATGGCTACACCTTC.

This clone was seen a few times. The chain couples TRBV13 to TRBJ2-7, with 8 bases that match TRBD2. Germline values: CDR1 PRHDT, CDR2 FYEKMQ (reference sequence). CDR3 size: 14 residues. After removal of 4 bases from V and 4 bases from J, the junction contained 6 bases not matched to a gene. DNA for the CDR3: TGTGCCAGCAGCTCCAGCGGGAGCTCTTACGAGCAGTACTTC. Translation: CASSSSGSSYEQYF.

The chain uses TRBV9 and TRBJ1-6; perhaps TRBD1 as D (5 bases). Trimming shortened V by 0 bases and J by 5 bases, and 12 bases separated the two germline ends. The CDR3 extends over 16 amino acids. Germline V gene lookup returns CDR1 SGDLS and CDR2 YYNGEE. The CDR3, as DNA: TGTGCCAGCAGCGTAGGACCCAGGGCCGATAATTCACCCCTCCACTTT. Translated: CASSVGPRADNSPLHF.

The chain's CDR3 is CASSYWSGAQETQYF. Written as DNA, the CDR3 is TGTGCCAGCAGTTACTGGTCGGGAGCTCAAGAGACCCAGTACTTC. This chain connects TRBV6-2 or TRBV6-3 to TRBJ2-5, with D maybe TRBD2 (6 bases). The CDR3 length is 15 residues. Germline V gene sequence: CDR1 MNHEY, CDR2 SVGEGT. V shed 1 base and J shed 2 bases, with 11 bases lying between them.

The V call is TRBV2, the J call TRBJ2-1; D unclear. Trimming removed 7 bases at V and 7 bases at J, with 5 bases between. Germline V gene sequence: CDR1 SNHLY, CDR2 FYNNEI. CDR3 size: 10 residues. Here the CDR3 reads CASKGNEQFF. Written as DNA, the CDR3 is TGTGCCAGCAAAGGAAATGAGCAGTTCTTC.

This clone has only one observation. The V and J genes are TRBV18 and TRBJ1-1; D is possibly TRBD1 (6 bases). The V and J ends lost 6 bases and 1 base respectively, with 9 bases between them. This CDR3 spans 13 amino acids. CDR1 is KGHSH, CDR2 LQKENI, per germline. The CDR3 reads CASSQTGNTEAFF. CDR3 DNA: TGTGCCAGCTCTCAGACAGGGAACACTGAAGCTTTCTTT.

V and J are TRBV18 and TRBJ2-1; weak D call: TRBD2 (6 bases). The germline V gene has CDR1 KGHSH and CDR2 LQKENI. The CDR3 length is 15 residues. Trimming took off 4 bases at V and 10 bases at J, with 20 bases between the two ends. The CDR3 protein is CASSLPLARGKEQFF. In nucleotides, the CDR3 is TGTGCCAGCTCACTTCCCCTGGCGCGGGGTAAAGAGCAGTTCTTC.

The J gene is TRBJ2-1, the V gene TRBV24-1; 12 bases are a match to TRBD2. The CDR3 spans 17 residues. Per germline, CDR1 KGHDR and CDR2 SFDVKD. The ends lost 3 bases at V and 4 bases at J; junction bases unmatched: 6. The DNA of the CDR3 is TGTGCCACCAGTGATACGGGACTAGCGGGTTATTACAATGAGCAGTTCTTC. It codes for CATSDTGLAGYYNEQFF.

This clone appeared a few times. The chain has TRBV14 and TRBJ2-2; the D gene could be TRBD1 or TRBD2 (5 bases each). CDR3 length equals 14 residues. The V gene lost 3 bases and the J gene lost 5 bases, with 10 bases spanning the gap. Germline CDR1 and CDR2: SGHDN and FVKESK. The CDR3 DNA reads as TGTGCCAGCAGCCACAATGAGGGGACCGGGGAGCTGTTTTTT. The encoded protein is CASSHNEGTGELFF.

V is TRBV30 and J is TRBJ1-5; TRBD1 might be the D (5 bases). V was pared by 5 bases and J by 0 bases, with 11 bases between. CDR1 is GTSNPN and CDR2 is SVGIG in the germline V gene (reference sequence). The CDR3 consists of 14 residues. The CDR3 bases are TGTGCCTGGTCGATCAGGGTTAGCAATCAGCCCCAGCATTTT. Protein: CAWSIRVSNQPQHF.

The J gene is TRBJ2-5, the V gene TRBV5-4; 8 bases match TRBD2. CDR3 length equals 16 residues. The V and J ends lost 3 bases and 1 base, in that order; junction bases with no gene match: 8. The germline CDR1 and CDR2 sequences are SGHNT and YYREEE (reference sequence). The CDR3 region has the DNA TGTGCCAGCAGCTCCGGGTTCGGGGGGGGCCAAGAGACCCAGTACTTC. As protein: CASSSGFGGGQETQYF.

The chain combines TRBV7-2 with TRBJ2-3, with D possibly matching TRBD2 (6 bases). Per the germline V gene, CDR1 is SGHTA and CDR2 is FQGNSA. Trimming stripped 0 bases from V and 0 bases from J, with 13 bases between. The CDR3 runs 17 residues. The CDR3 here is CASSLASTGASTDTQYF. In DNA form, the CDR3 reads TGTGCCAGCAGCTTAGCGTCGACGGGAGCTAGCACAGATACGCAGTATTTT.

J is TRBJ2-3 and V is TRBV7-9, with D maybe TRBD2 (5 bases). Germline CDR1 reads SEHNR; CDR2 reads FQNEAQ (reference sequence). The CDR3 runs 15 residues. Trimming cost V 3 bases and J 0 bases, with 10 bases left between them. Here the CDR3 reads CASSFRGRSTDTQYF. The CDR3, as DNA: TGTGCCAGCAGCTTCCGCGGGCGTAGCACAGATACGCAGTATTTT. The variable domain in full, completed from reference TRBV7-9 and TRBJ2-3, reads DTGVSQNPRHKITKRGQNVTFRCDPISEHNRLYWYRQTLGQGPEFLTYFQNEAQLEKSRLLSDRFSAERPKGSFSTLEIQRTEQGDSAMYLCASSFRGRSTDTQYFGPGTRLTVL.

CDR3 region: CASSLYLYEQYF. DNA of the CDR3: TGTGCCAGCAGCCTCTACCTCTACGAGCAGTACTTC. The chain recombines TRBV16 with TRBJ2-7; unclear D gene. The V gene lost 4 bases and the J gene lost 3 bases, with 7 bases spanning the gap. This CDR3 is 12 amino acids long. CDR1 and CDR2 (germline): KGHSY, FQNENV.

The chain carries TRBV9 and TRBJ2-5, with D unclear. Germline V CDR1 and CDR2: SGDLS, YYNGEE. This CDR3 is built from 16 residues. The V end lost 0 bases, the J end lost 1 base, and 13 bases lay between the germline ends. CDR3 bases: TGTGCCAGCAGCGTAGGACGGCCTCGGGTCCAAGAGACCCAGTACTTC. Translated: CASSVGRPRVQETQYF.

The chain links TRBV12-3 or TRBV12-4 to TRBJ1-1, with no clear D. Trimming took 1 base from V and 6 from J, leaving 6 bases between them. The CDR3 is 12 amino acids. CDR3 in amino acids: CASSLVVAEAFF. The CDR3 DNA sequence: TGTGCCAGCAGTTTAGTAGTTGCTGAAGCTTTCTTT.

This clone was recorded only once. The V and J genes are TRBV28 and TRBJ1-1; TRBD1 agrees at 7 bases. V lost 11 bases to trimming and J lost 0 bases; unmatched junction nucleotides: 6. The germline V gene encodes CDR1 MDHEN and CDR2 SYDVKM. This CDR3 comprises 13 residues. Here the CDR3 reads CAVQGHLNTEAFF. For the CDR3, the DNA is TGTGCCGTACAGGGGCATCTGAACACTGAAGCTTTCTTT.